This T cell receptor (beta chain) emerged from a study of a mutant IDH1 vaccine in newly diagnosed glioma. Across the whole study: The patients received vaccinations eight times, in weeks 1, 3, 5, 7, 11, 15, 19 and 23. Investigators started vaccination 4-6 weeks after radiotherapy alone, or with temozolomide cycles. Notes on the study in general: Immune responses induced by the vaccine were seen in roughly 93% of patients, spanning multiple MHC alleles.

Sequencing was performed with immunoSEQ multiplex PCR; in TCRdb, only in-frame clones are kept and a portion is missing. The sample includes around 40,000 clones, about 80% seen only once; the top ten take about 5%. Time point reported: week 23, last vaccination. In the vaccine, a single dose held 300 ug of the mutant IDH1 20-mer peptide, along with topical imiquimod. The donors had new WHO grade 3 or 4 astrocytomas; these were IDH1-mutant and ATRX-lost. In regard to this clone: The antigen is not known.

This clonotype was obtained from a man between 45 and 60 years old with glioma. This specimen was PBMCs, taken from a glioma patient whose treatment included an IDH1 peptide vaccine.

In DNA, the CDR3 is TGTGCCAGCAGCGGGAGGACTGCAACTAATGAAAAACTGTTTTTT. This codes for CASSGRTATNEKLFF. This sequence joins TRBV7-8 and TRBJ1-4; D is ambiguous. V was pared by 5 bases and J by 0 bases, with 10 bases between. Germline V gives CDR1 SGHVS, CDR2 FQNEAQ. CDR3 length: 15 residues.